These T cell receptor beta chains were read from a single sample in a study of T cell changes during pregnancy in multiple sclerosis. The table came from immunoSEQ multiplex PCR; TCRdb's copy has only in-frame clones and leaves some out. The repertoire holds around 100,000 clones, with 92% as singletons. Sequenced material: peripheral blood, taken after pregnancy. The origin of the receptors is a female donor with multiple sclerosis, enrolled in a pregnancy study. Each CDR3 is given without its conserved first and last residue. Fields, in order: V gene, CDR3 protein.

V gene: TRBV6-1; CDR3 protein: ASSVSGGAYNEQF
V gene: TRBV5-1; CDR3 protein: ASSFPLGQGGTGELF
V gene: TRBV4-1; CDR3 protein: ASSQAGNTEAF
V gene: TRBV7-9; CDR3 protein: ASSLEGHFSEKLF
V gene: TRBV9; CDR3 protein: ASSVDRDRGRQETQY
V gene: TRBV7-9; CDR3 protein: ASSLGLAGAEQY
V gene: TRBV6-6; CDR3 protein: ASRPILNTEAF
V gene: TRBV5-1; CDR3 protein: ASSLPTSSYNEQF
V gene: TRBV9; CDR3 protein: ASSVASANYGYT
V gene: TRBV7-3; CDR3 protein: ASSLEVAGDTQY
V gene: TRBV5-1; CDR3 protein: ASSLVGVEAF
V gene: TRBV6-6; CDR3 protein: ASSYGQGRNIQY
V gene: TRBV7-2; CDR3 protein: ASSLRDRQDATQY
V gene: TRBV11-2; CDR3 protein: ASTSIRGADYEQY
V gene: TRBV4-1; CDR3 protein: ASSQVSGAGDYGYT
V gene: TRBV6-5; CDR3 protein: ASRPTGLNSPLH
V gene: TRBV27; CDR3 protein: ASSPGTGAAGANVLT
V gene: TRBV4-3; CDR3 protein: ASSQRGLNTEAF
V gene: TRBV19; CDR3 protein: ASSMSGGALETQY
V gene: TRBV19; CDR3 protein: ASSTLQGRYT
V gene: TRBV10-3; CDR3 protein: AISASGSAGELF
V gene: TRBV6-5; CDR3 protein: ASSYQLGGNTGELF
V gene: TRBV2; CDR3 protein: ASSSSRNTDTQY
V gene: TRBV4-1; CDR3 protein: ASSQGVGGPLH
V gene: TRBV27; CDR3 protein: ASSSGQGFGNEQF
V gene: TRBV19; CDR3 protein: ASIDDRGNQPQH
V gene: TRBV5-4; CDR3 protein: ASSLTGQGATYEQF
V gene: TRBV7-6; CDR3 protein: ASSPGGGSYNEQF
V gene: TRBV7-9; CDR3 protein: ASSRQGEGQPQH
V gene: TRBV15; CDR3 protein: ATSRGKQGAYGYT
V gene: TRBV10-3; CDR3 protein: AISESVLMNTEAF
V gene: TRBV4-3; CDR3 protein: ASSRGTEAF
V gene: TRBV7-3; CDR3 protein: ASSLSSGGNNEQF
V gene: TRBV7-2; CDR3 protein: ASSSKLFDLIQETQY
V gene: TRBV5-1; CDR3 protein: ASSPSADTQY
V gene: TRBV2; CDR3 protein: ASSVWPTEAF
V gene: TRBV10-3; CDR3 protein: AISAIGGEDYGYT
V gene: TRBV2; CDR3 protein: ASSSEVNEQF
V gene: TRBV4-1; CDR3 protein: ASSQGGQGATEAF